A single sample is the source of the 11 T cell receptor beta chains below, sequenced in a study of T cell responses to AZD1222 COVID-19 vaccine (dated by TCRdb to the early 2020s). Libraries were made using the immunoSEQ multiplex PCR assay. In its TCRdb copy, this immuneACCESS table keeps in-frame sequences only and misses some clones. Where compared with another copy, unresolved V genes explain less than half of these, and the others have no known cause. Within this sample are some 180,000 clones, with 87% of them counted one time only. The ten biggest clones cover approximately 1% of the sample. The time point label on this specimen signifies: about 28 days (+/-7) after the second vaccine dose. Specimen: peripheral blood, collected 28 days after the second AZD1222 dose. All receptors come from an adult who received the AZD1222 COVID-19 vaccine.

The chain links TRBV7-9 to TRBJ2-5, with TRBD2 matching 7 bases. Unmatched junction bases numbered 11, after V lost 2 bases and J lost 2 bases. Germline values: CDR1 SEHNR, CDR2 FQNEAQ (reference sequence). The CDR3 consists of 17 residues. Here the CDR3 DNA reads TGTGCCAGCAGCTTATCTCTACGGCGGGGGTCACAAGAGACCCAGTACTTC. Translated: CASSLSLRRGSQETQYF.

The V and J genes are TRBV12-5 and TRBJ2-2, with D possibly matching TRBD1 (6 bases). V was clipped by 4 bases and J by 0 bases, with 30 bases between them. This CDR3 spans 22 amino acids. Germline V lookup: CDR1 LGHNT, CDR2 FRNRAP. The CDR3 protein is CASGSINPIFGTSTSNTGELFF. The CDR3 DNA is TGTGCTAGTGGTTCTATAAACCCCATTTTCGGGACATCGACTTCGAACACCGGGGAGCTGTTTTTT.

This sequence joins TRBV11-2 and TRBJ2-3; D perhaps matches TRBD1 (6 bases). This CDR3 has 15 residues. Trimming shortened V by 3 bases and J by 0 bases, and 10 bases separated the two germline ends. Germline loops: CDR1 SGHAT, CDR2 FQNNGV. The CDR3 protein is CASSLDRSSTDTQYF. In nucleotides, the CDR3 is TGTGCCAGCAGCTTGGACAGATCTAGCACAGATACGCAGTATTTT.

V usage is TRBV4-3 and J usage is TRBJ2-1; 9 nucleotides align to TRBD2. Germline V gene lookup returns CDR1 LGHNA and CDR2 YSLEER. V lost 0 bases, J lost 9 bases, and 6 bases stayed unmatched. CDR3 length equals 15 residues. CDR3 sequence (DNA): TGCGCCAGCAGCCAAGAGGCGGGGGGGCAGTTTGAGCAGTTCTTC. Translation gives CASSQEAGGQFEQFF.

The sample holds a few counts of this clone. The rearrangement uses TRBV6-2 or TRBV6-3 and TRBJ2-4; TRBD2 might be the D (7 bases). This CDR3 has 17 amino acids. V shed 0 bases and J shed 1 base, with 13 bases lying between them. From germline, CDR1 is MNHEY and CDR2 SVGEGT. The CDR3 region is CASSYSGGGAAKNIQYF. CDR3 DNA: TGTGCCAGCAGTTACTCGGGTGGGGGGGCTGCCAAAAACATTCAGTACTTC.

This clone appeared once. The rearrangement joins TRBV6-5 to TRBJ2-7; 7 bases are a match to TRBD2. The CDR3 totals 14 residues. V shed 9 bases and J 1 base; nucleotides not matched to a gene: 9. Germline lookup yields CDR1 MNHEY and CDR2 SVGAGI. CDR3 in amino acids: CARPEWEGSYEQYF. The CDR3 DNA follows: TGTGCCAGACCGGAGTGGGAGGGTTCCTACGAGCAGTACTTC.

The V call is TRBV6-2 or TRBV6-3, the J call TRBJ1-3; no clear D gene. V was trimmed by 2 bases and J by 0 bases, leaving 8 bases between them. Germline CDR1 is MNHEY and CDR2 is SVGEGT. This CDR3 contains 15 residues. CDR3 sequence reads: CASSYSLHSGNTIYF. Here the CDR3 DNA reads TGTGCCAGCAGTTACAGTCTGCACTCTGGAAACACCATATATTTT.

Notes on this clone: This sample includes further DNA sequences coding for the same CDR3. The rearrangement uses TRBV18 and TRBJ1-1, with D hard to call. Per germline, CDR1 KGHSH and CDR2 LQKENI. The CDR3 is 14 residues long. V shed 4 bases and J shed 0 bases, with 9 bases lying between them. CDR3 nucleotide sequence: TGTGCCAGCTCACTTGGACGGATGAACACTGAAGCTTTCTTT. Protein product: CASSLGRMNTEAFF.

The chain has TRBV2 and TRBJ1-2; TRBD1 aligns across 7 bases. The germline V gene has CDR1 SNHLY and CDR2 FYNNEI. The CDR3 spans 12 residues. V gave up 9 bases and J gave up 8 bases; unmatched junction bases: 9. The chain's CDR3 is CARMETGEGYTF. The CDR3 nucleotides are TGTGCCAGGATGGAAACAGGGGAAGGCTACACCTTC. The full variable domain, in which reference TRBV2 and TRBJ1-2 provide the parts outside the CDR3, is EPEVTQTPSHQVTQMGQEVILRCVPISNHLYFYWYRQILGQKVEFLVSFYNNEISEKSEIFDDQFSVERPDGSNFTLKIRSTKLEDSAMYFCARMETGEGYTFGSGTRLTVV.

This clone was seen only once. The CDR3 nucleotides read TGTGCCATCAGTGGACAGGGCAAGGATGGCTACACCTTC. Translated: CAISGQGKDGYTF. This chain uses TRBV10-3 with TRBJ1-2; 7 nucleotides align to TRBD1. The ends lost 4 bases at V and 6 bases at J; junction bases unmatched: 5. Germline V CDR1 and CDR2: ENHRY, SYGVKD. There are 13 residues in the CDR3.

This chain connects TRBV6-5 to TRBJ1-4; D possibly corresponds to TRBD1 (5 bases). CDR3 size: 15 residues. The V gene's germline CDR1 is MNHEY and CDR2 SVGAGI. Deletions cut 6 bases from V and 0 bases from J, with 11 bases between. The CDR3 bases are TGTGCCAGCAGGGGGGAGGCTGCAACTAATGAAAAACTGTTTTTT. It specifies CASRGEAATNEKLFF.